A selection of T cell receptor beta chains follows, all from one sample in a study of T cells in Graves' hyperthyroidism and ophthalmopathy. TCRdb recomputed calls from the multiplex PCR reads with MiXCR, one row per CDR3 protein. The sample holds a few hundred thousand distinct CDR3 sequences, roughly 15% seen once. The sample comprised blood. These receptors came from a woman in her thirties or forties with Graves' ophthalmopathy. The CDR3 runs from the conserved cysteine through the conserved F or W. D genes are given only for firm matches. Size is omitted from some rows. Given values are once, few, many or a class for expanded clones.

J gene,V gene,clone size,D gene,CDR3 protein,CDR3 DNA
TRBJ1-2,TRBV14,few,.,CASSQLPGGKNYGYTF,TGTGCCAGCAGCCAATTGCCGGGGGGCAAAAACTATGGCTACACCTTC
TRBJ1-5,TRBV6-1,many,.,CASSADLGNQPQHF,TGTGCCAGCAGCGCCGATCTTGGTAATCAGCCCCAGCATTTT
TRBJ2-1,TRBV6-2/TRBV6-3,once,TRBD2,CASSAPSGGSYNEQFF,TGTGCCAGCAGTGCCCCTAGCGGGGGCTCCTACAATGAGCAGTTCTTC
TRBJ2-7,TRBV28,many,TRBD1,CASSSSGTGASEQYF,TGTGCCAGCAGTTCCTCCGGGACAGGGGCAAGCGAGCAGTACTTC
TRBJ1-4,TRBV20-1,few,.,CSAGMAGKDEKLFF,TGCAGTGCGGGGATGGCAGGGAAAGATGAAAAACTGTTTTTT
TRBJ1-5,TRBV2,many,.,CASRNRDLNQPQHF,TGTGCCAGCAGGAACCGGGACCTCAATCAGCCCCAGCATTTT
TRBJ2-2,TRBV5-1,many,.,CASRLFVGSTTGELFF,TGCGCCAGCCGCTTGTTTGTGGGCAGCACCACCGGGGAGCTGTTTTTT
TRBJ2-2,TRBV7-9,.,.,CASSHGWGVAGELFF,TGTGCCAGCAGCCACGGTTGGGGAGTAGCCGGGGAGCTGTTTTTT
TRBJ2-5,TRBV12-3/TRBV12-4,many,.,CASSLGISWVQETQYF,TGTGCCAGCAGTTTGGGGATTAGTTGGGTCCAAGAGACCCAGTACTTC
TRBJ2-7,TRBV7-2,.,.,CASSLAGYPYEQYF,TGTGCCAGCAGCTTAGCCGGGTATCCCTACGAGCAGTACTTC
TRBJ1-1,TRBV19,.,.,CASSITLGRGTEAFF,TGTGCCAGTAGTATAACTCTCGGCAGGGGCACTGAAGCTTTCTTT
TRBJ2-2,TRBV9,many,.,CASSPWHGGAGELFF,TGTGCCAGCAGCCCGTGGCACGGGGGCGCCGGGGAGCTGTTTTTT